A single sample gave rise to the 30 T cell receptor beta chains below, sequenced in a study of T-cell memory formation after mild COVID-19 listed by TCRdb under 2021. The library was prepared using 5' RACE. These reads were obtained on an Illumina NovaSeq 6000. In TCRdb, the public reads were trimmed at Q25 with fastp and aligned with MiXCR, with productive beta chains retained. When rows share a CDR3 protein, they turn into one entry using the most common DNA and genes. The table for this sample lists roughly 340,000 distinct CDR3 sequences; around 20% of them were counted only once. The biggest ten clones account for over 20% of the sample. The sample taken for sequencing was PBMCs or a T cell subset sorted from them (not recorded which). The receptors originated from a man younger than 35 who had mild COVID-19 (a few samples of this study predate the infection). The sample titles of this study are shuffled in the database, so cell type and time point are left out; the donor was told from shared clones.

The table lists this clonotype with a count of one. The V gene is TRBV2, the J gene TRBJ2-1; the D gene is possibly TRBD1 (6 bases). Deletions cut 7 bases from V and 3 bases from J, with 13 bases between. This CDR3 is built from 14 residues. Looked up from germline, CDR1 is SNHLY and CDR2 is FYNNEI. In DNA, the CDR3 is TGTGCCAGCATCCGGGACACTAACTACAATGAGCAGTTCTTC. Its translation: CASIRDTNYNEQFF.

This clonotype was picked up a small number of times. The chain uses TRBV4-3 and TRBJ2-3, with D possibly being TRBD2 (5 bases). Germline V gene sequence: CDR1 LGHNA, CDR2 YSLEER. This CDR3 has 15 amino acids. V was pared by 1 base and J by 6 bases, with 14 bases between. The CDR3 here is CASSQVLTRGDTQYF. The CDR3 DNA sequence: TGCGCCAGCAGCCAAGTTCTCACTCGAGGGGATACGCAGTATTTT.

CDR3 loop: CASSPGSGEADTQYF. The CDR3 DNA reads TGCGCCAGCAGCCCCGGCAGCGGCGAGGCAGATACGCAGTATTTT. The rearrangement links TRBV5-1 to TRBJ2-3; D possibly corresponds to TRBD2 (5 bases). V was pared by 4 bases and J by 4 bases, with 16 bases between. The CDR3 runs 15 residues. CDR1 and CDR2 (germline): SGHRS, YFSETQ.

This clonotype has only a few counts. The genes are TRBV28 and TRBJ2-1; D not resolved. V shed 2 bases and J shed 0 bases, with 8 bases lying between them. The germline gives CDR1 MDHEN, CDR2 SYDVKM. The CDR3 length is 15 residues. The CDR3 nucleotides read TGTGCCAGCAGTTTAAGGCGATACTCCTACAATGAGCAGTTCTTC. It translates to CASSLRRYSYNEQFF.

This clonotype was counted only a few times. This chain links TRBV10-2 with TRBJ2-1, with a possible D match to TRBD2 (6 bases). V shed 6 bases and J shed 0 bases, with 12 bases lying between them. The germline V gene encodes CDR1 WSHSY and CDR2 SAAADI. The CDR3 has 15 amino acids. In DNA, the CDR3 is TGCGCCAGCAGGACGGGGGTTTTCTCCTACAATGAGCAGTTCTTC. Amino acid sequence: CASRTGVFSYNEQFF.

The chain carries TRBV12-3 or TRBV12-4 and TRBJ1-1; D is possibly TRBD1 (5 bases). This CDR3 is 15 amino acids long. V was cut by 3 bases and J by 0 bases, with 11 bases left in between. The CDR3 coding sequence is TGTGCCAGCAGTTTTTCCCCGGGGCTGAACACTGAAGCTTTCTTT. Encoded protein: CASSFSPGLNTEAFF.

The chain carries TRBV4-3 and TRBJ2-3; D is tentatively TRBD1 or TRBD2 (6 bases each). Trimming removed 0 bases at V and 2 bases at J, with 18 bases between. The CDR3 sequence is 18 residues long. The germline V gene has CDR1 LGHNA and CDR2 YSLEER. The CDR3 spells CASSQEYRGLVTTDTQYF. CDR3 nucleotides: TGCGCCAGCAGCCAAGAGTATCGGGGGCTAGTAACCACAGATACGCAGTATTTT.

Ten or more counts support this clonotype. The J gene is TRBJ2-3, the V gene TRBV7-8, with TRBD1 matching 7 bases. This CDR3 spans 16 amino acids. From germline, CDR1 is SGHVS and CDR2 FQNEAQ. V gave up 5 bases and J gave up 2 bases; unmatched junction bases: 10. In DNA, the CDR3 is TGTGCCAGCAGCCCAGGGACAGATAGAGTCACAGATACGCAGTATTTT. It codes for CASSPGTDRVTDTQYF.

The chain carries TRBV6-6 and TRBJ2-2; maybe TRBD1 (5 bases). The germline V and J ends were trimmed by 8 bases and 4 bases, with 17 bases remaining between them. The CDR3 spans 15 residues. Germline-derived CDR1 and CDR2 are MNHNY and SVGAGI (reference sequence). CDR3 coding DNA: TGTGCCAGCCGACTTTCACGACAGAGCACCGGGGAGCTGTTTTTT. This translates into CASRLSRQSTGELFF.

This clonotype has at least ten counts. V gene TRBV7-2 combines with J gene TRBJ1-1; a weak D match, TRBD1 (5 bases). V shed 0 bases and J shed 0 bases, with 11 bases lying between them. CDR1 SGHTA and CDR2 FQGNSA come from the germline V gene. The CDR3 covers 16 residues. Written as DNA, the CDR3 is TGTGCCAGCAGCTTAGCGGGGCAGGGCTTGAACACTGAAGCTTTCTTT. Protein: CASSLAGQGLNTEAFF.

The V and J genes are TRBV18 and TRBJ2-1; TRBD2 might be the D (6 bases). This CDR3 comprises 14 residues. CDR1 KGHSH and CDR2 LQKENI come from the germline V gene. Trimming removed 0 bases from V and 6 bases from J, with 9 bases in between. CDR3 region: CASSPPGDSNEQFF. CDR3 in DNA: TGTGCCAGCTCACCACCCGGGGACTCCAATGAGCAGTTCTTC. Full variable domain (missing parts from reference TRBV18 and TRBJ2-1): NAGVMQNPRHLVRRRGQEARLRCSPMKGHSHVYWYRQLPEEGLKFMVYLQKENIIDESGMPKERFSAEFPKEGPSILRIQQVVRGDSAAYFCASSPPGDSNEQFFGPGTRLTVL.

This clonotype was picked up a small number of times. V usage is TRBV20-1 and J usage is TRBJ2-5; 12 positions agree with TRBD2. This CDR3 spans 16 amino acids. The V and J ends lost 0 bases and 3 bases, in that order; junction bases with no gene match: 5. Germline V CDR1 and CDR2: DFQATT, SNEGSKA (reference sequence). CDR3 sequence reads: CSARETSGGLEETQYF. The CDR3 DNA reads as TGCAGTGCTAGAGAGACTAGCGGGGGCCTTGAAGAGACCCAGTACTTC.

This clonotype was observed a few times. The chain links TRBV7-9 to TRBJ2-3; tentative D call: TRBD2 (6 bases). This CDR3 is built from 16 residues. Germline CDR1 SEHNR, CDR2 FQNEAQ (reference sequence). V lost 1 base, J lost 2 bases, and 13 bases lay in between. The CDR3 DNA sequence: TGTGCCAGCAGCTTAGGGAGCGGGTACAACACAGATACGCAGTATTTT. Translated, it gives CASSLGSGYNTDTQYF. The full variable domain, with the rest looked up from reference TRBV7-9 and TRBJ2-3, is DTGVSQNPRHKITKRGQNVTFRCDPISEHNRLYWYRQTLGQGPEFLTYFQNEAQLEKSRLLSDRFSAERPKGSFSTLEIQRTEQGDSAMYLCASSLGSGYNTDTQYFGPGTRLTVL.

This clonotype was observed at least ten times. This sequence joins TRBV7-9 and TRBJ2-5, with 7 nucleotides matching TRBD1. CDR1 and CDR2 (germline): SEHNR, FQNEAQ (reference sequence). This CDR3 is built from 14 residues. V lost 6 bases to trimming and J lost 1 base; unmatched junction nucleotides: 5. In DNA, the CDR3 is TGTGCCAGCAGTCCCGGGACAGTCCAAGAGACCCAGTACTTC. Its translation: CASSPGTVQETQYF.

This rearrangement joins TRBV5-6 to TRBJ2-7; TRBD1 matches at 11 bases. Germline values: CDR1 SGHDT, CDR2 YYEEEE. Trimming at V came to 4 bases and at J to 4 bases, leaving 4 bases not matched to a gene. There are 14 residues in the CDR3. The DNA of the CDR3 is TGTGCCAGCAGCAAGGACAGGGGGCAATACGAGCAGTACGTC. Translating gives CASSKDRGQYEQYV.

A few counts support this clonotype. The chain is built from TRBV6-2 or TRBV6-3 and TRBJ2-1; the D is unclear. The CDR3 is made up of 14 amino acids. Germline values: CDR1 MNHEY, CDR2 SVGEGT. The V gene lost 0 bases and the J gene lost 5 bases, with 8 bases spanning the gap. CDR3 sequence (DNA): TGTGCCAGCAGTTACTCGAGTCCAGACAATGAGCAGTTCTTC. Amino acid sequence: CASSYSSPDNEQFF.

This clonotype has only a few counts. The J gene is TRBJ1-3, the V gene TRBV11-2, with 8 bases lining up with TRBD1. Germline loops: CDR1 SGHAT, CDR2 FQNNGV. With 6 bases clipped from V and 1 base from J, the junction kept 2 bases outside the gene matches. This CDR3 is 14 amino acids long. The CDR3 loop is CASRTGASGNTIYF. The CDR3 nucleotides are TGTGCCAGCAGGACAGGGGCGTCTGGAAACACCATATATTTT. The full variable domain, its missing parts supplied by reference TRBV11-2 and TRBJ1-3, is EAGVAQSPRYKIIEKRQSVAFWCNPISGHATLYWYQQILGQGPKLLIQFQNNGVVDDSQLPKDRFSAERLKGVDSTLKIQPAKLEDSAVYLCASRTGASGNTIYFGEGSWLTVV.

CDR3 amino acids: CASSLRLDRGNIQYF. The CDR3, as DNA: TGTGCCAGCAGTTTACGGTTGGACAGGGGCAACATTCAGTACTTC. The chain joins TRBV28 to TRBJ2-4; the match to TRBD1 covers 9 bases. Germline CDR1 is MDHEN and CDR2 is SYDVKM. Trimming cost V 2 bases and J 7 bases; bases outside gene matches: 6. This CDR3 spans 15 amino acids.

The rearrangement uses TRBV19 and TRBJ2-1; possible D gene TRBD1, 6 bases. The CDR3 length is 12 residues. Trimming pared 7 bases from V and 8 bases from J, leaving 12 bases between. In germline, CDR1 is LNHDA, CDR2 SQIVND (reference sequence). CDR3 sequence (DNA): TGTGCCAGTACCCCAGGGGAGCATGAGCAGTTCTTC. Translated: CASTPGEHEQFF.

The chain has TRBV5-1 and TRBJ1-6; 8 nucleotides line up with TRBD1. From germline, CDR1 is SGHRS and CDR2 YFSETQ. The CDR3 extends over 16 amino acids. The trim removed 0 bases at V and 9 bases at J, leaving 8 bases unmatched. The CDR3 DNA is TGCGCCAGCAGCTTGGTCGGGGCAGGGGGCATTTCACCCCTCCACTTT. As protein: CASSLVGAGGISPLHF.

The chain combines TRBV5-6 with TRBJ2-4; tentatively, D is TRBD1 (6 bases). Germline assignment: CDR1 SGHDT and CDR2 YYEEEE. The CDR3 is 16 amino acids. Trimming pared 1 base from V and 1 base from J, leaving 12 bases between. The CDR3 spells CASSLSGDGAKNIQYF. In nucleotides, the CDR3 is TGTGCCAGCAGCTTGTCAGGGGACGGGGCCAAAAACATTCAGTACTTC. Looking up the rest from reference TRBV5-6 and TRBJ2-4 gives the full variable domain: DAGVTQSPTHLIKTRGQQVTLRCSPKSGHDTVSWYQQALGQGPQFIFQYYEEEERQRGNFPDRFSGHQFPNYSSELNVNALLLGDSALYLCASSLSGDGAKNIQYFGAGTRLSVL.

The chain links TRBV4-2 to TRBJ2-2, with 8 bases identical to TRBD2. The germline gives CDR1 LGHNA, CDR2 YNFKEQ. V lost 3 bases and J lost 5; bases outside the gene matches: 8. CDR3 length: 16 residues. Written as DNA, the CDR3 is TGTGCCAGCAGCCACCCCCGGGGGGGAGGGACCGGGGAGCTGTTTTTT. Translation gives CASSHPRGGGTGELFF.

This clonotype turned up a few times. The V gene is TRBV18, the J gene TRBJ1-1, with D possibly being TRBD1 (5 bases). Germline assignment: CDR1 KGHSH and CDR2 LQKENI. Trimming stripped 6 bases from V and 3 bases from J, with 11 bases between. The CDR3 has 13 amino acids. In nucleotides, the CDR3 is TGTGCCAGCTCCCAGACAGAACACACTGAAGCTTTCTTT. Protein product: CASSQTEHTEAFF. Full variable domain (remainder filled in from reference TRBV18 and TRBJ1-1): NAGVMQNPRHLVRRRGQEARLRCSPMKGHSHVYWYRQLPEEGLKFMVYLQKENIIDESGMPKERFSAEFPKEGPSILRIQQVVRGDSAAYFCASSQTEHTEAFFGQGTRLTVV.

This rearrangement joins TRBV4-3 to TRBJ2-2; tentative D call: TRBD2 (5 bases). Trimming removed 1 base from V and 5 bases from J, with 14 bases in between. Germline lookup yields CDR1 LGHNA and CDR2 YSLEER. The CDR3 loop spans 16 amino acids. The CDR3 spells CASSQGPLEVTGELFF. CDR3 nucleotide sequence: TGCGCCAGCAGCCAAGGTCCCCTGGAGGTAACCGGGGAGCTGTTTTTT.

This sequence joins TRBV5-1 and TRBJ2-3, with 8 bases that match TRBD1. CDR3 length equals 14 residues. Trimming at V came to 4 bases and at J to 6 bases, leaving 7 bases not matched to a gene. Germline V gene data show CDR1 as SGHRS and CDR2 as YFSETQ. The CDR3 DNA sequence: TGCGCCAGCAGCAAAATCAGGGGGCCCGATACGCAGTATTTT. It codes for CASSKIRGPDTQYF.

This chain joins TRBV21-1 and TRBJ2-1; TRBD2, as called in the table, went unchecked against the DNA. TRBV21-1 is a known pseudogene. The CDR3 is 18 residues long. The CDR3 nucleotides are TGTGCCAGCAGCGGGCTAGCGGGGGGGATCCGCTCCTACAATGAGCAGTTCTTC. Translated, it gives CASSGLAGGIRSYNEQFF.

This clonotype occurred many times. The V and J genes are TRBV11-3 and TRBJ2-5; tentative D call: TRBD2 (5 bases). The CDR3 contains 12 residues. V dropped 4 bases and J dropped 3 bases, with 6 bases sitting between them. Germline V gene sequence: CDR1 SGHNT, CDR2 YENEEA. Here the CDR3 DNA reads TGTGCCAGCAGCTCCGGGGAAGAGACCCAGTACTTC. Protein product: CASSSGEETQYF.

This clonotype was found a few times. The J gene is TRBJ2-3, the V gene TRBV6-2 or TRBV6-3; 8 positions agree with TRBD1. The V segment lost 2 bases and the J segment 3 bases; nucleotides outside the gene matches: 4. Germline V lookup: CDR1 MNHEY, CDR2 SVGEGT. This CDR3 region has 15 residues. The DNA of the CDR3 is TGTGCCAGCAGTTACGACAGGGGTGGGACAGATACGCAGTATTTT. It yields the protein CASSYDRGGTDTQYF.

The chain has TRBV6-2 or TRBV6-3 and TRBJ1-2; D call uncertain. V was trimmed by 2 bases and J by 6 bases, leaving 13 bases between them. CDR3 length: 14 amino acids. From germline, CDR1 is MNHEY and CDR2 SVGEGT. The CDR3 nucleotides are TGTGCCAGCAGTTACGGCACCATCGGCGATGGCTACACCTTC. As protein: CASSYGTIGDGYTF.

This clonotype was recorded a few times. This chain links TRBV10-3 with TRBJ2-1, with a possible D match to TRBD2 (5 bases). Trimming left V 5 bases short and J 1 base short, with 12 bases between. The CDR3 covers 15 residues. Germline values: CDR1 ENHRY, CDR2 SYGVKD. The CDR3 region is CAISSLRGSYNEQFF. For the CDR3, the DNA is TGTGCCATCAGTTCTTTACGGGGTTCCTACAATGAGCAGTTCTTC.